By proportion, the clone carrying this TCR beta chain is medium-sized (0.01 to 0.1%). The data originate from a study of shared clonotypes between healthy human individuals. Using immunoSEQ multiplex PCR, the repertoire was profiled, and TCRdb retains in-frame clones only, with some absent. Of roughly 300,000 clones in the sample, roughly 91% were seen once. The clonotype originates from a man aged 18 to 29 in good health. Sequenced sample: memory CD8+ T cells sorted from blood. Subset denoted: CD45RO+ cells pooled with CCR7-negative TemRA cells.

Written as DNA, the CDR3 is TGTGCCAGCAGCAATCCCCCGGAAGATACGCAGTATTTT. Its translation: CASSNPPEDTQYF. This sequence joins TRBV7-2 and TRBJ2-3; D not resolved. The CDR3 runs to 13 residues. Trimming stripped 5 bases from V and 5 bases from J, with 11 bases between. Germline V gene data show CDR1 as SGHTA and CDR2 as FQGNSA.